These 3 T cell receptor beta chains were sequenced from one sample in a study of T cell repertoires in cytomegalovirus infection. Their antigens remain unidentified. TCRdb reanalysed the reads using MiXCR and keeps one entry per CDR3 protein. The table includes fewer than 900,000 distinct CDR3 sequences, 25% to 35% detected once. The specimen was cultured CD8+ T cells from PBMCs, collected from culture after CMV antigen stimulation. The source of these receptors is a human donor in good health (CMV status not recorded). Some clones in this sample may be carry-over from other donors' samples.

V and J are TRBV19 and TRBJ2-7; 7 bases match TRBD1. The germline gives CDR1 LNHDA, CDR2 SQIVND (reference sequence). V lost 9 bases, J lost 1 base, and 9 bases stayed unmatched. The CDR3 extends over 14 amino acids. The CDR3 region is CASSTGDRSYEQYF. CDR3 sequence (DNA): TGTGCCAGCAGCACAGGGGACCGGTCCTACGAGCAGTACTTC. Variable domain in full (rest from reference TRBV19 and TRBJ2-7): DGGITQSPKYLFRKEGQNVTLSCEQNLNHDAMYWYRQDPGQGLRLIYYSQIVNDFQKGDIAEGYSVSREKKESFPLTVTSAQKNPTAFYLCASSTGDRSYEQYFGPGTRLTVT.

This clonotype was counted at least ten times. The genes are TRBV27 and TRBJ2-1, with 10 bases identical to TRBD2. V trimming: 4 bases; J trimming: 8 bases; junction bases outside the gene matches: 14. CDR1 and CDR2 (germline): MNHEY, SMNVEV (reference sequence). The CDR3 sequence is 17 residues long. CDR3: CASSSPKLAGTWDEQFF. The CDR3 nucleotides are TGTGCCAGCAGTTCACCCAAACTAGCGGGGACGTGGGATGAGCAGTTCTTC.

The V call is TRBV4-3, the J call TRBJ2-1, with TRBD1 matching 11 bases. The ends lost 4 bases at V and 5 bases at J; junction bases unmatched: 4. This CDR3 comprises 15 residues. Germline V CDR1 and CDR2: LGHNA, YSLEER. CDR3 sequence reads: CASSPDRGLDNEQFF. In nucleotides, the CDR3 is TGCGCCAGCAGCCCGGACAGGGGGCTCGACAATGAGCAGTTCTTC.